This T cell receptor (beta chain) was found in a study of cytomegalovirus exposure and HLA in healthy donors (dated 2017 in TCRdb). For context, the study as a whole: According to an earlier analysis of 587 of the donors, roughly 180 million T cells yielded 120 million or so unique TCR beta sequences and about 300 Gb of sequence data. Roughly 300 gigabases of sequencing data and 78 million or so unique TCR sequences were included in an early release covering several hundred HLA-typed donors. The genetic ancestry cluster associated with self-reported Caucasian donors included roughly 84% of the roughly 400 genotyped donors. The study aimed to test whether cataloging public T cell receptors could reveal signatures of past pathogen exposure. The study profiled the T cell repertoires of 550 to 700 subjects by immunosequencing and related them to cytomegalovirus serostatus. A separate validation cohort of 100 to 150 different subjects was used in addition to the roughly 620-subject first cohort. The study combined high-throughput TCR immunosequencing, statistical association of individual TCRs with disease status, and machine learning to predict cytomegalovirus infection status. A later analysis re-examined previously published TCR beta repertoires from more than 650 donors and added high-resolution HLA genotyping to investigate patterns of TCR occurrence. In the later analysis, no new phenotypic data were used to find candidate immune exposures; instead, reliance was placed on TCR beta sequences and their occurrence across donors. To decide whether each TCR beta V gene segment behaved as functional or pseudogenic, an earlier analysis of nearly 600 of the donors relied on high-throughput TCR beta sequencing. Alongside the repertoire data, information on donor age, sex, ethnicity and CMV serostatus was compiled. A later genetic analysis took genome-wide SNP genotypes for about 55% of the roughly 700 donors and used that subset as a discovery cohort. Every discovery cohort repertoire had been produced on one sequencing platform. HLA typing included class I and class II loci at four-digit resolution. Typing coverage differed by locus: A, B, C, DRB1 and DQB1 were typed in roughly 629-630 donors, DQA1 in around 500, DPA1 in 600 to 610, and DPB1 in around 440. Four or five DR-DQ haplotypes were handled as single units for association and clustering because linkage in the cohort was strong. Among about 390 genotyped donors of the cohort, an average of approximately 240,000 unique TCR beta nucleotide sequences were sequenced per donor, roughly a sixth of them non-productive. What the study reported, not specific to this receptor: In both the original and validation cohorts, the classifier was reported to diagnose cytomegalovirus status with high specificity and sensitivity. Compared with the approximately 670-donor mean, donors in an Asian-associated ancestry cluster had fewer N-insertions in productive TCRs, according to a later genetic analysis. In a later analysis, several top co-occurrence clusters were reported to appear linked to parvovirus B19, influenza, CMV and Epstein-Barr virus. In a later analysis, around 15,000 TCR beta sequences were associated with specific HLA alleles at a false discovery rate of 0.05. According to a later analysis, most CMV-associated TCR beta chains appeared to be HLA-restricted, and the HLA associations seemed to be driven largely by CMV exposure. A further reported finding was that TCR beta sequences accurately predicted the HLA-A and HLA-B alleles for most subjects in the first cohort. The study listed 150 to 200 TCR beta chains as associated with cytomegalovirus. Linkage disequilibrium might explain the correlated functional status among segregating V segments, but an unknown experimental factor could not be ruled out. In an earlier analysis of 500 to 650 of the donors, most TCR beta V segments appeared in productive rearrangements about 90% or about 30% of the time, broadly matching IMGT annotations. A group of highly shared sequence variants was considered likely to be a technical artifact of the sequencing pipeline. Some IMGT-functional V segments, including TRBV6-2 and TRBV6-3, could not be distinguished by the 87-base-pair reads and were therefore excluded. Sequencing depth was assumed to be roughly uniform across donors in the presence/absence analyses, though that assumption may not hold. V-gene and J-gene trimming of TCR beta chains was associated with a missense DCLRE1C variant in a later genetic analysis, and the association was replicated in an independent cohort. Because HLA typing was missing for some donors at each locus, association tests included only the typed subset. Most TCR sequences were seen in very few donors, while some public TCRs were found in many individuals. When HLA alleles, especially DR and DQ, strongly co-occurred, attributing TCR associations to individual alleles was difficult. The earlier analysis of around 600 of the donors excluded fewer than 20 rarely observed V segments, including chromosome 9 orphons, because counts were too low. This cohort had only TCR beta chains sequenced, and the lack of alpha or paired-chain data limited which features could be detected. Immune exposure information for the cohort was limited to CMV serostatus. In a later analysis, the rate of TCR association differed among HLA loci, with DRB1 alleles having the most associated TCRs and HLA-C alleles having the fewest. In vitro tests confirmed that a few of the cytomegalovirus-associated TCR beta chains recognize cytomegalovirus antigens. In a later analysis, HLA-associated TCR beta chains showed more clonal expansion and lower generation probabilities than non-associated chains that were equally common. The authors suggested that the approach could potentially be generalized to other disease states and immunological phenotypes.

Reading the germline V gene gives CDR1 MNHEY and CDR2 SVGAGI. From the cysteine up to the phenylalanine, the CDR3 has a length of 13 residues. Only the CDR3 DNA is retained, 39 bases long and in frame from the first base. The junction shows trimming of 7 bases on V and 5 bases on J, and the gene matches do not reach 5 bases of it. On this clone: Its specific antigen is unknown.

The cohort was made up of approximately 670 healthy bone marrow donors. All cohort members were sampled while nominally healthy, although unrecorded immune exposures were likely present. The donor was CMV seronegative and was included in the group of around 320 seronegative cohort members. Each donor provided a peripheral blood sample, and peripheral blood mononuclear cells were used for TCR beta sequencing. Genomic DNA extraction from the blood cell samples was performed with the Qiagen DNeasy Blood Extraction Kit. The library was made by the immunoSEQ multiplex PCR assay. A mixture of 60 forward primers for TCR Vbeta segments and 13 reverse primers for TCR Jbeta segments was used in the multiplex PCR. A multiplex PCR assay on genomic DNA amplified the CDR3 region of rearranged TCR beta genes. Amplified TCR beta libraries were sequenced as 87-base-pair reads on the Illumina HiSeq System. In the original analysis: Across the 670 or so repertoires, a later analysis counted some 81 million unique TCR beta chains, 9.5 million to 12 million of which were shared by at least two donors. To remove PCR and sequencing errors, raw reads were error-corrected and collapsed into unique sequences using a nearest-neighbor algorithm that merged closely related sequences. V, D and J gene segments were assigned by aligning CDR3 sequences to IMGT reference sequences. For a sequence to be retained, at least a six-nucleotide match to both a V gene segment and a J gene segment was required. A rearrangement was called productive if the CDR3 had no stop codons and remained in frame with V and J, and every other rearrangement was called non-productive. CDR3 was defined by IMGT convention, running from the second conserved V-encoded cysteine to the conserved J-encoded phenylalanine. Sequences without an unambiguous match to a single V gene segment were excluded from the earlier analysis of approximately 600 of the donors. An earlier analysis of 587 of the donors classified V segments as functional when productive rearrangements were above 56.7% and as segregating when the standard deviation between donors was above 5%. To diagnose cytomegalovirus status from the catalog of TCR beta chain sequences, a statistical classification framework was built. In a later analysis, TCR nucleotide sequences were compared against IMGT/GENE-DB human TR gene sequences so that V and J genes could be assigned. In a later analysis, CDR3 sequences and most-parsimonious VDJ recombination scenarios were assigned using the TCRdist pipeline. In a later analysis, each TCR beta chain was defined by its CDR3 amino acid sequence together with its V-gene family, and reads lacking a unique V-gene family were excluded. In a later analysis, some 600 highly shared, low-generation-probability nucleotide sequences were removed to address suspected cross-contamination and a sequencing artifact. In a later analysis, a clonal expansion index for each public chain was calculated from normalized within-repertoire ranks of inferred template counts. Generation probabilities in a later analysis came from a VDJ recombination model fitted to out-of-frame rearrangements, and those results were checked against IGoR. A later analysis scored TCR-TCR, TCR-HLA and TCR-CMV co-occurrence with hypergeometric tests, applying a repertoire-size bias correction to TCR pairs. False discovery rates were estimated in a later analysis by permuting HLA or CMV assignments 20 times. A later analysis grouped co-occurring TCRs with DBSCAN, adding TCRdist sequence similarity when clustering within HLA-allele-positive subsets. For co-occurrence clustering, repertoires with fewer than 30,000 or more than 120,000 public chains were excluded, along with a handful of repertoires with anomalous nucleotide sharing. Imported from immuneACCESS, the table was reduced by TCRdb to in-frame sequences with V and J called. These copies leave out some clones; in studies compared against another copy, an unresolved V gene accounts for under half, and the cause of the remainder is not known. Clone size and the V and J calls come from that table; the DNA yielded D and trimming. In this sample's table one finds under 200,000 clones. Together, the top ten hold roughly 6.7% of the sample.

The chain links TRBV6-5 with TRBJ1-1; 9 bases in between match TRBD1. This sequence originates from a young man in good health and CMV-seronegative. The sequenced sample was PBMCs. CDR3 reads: CASTSDRGTEAFF. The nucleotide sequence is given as TGTGCCAGCACCTCCGACAGGGGGACTGAAGCTTTCTTT.